The 22 T cell receptor beta chains reported below all come from one sample, sequenced in a study of chemoradiotherapy in HPV16-positive cancers. The protocol was immunoSEQ multiplex PCR, while the TCRdb copy is restricted to in-frame clones and leaves out a portion. The data show around 24,000 clones, with approximately 84% seen just once and roughly 4.3% held by the top ten. This specimen was blood, taken from a patient who underwent chemoradiotherapy. The receptors come from a human donor with HPV-associated anogenital cancer.

This clone was detected only once. The J gene is TRBJ1-1, the V gene TRBV30; D call uncertain. This CDR3 region has 13 residues. CDR1 GTSNPN and CDR2 SVGIG come from the germline V gene (reference sequence). V was pared by 3 bases and J by 0 bases, with 8 bases between. The CDR3 is CAWSPRMNTEAFF. The CDR3 DNA follows: TGTGCCTGGAGCCCACGGATGAACACTGAAGCTTTCTTT.

The V call is TRBV5-6, the J call TRBJ2-1; 12 nucleotides agree with TRBD1. From germline, CDR1 is SGHDT and CDR2 YYEEEE. The V segment lost 2 bases and the J segment 7 bases; nucleotides outside the gene matches: 7. This CDR3 region has 16 residues. As DNA, the CDR3 is TGTGCCAGCAGCTTTACCACGGGACAGGGGGCTAATGAGCAGTTCTTC. This encodes CASSFTTGQGANEQFF. Full variable domain (missing parts from reference TRBV5-6 and TRBJ2-1): DAGVTQSPTHLIKTRGQQVTLRCSPKSGHDTVSWYQQALGQGPQFIFQYYEEEERQRGNFPDRFSGHQFPNYSSELNVNALLLGDSALYLCASSFTTGQGANEQFFGPGTRLTVL.

This sequence joins TRBV6-1 and TRBJ2-6; D is ambiguous. The germline CDR1 and CDR2 sequences are MNHNS and SASEGT. This CDR3 has 15 residues. Trimming removed 6 bases at V and 0 bases at J, with 9 bases between. CDR3: CASRALDSGANVLTF. Here the CDR3 DNA reads TGTGCCAGCAGGGCCCTGGACTCTGGGGCCAACGTCCTGACTTTC.

The chain recombines TRBV7-2 with TRBJ1-2; D gene unclear. Deletions cut 3 bases from V and 8 bases from J, with 13 bases between. The CDR3 covers 13 residues. Looked up from germline, CDR1 is SGHTA and CDR2 is FQGNSA. The CDR3 here is CASSFPVSGGYTF. In DNA form, the CDR3 reads TGTGCCAGCAGCTTTCCGGTTTCCGGAGGCTACACCTTC.

The chain uses TRBV5-1 and TRBJ1-1, with TRBD1 matching 7 bases. Trimming removed 4 bases from V and 8 bases from J; junction bases left unmatched: 8. The CDR3 runs to 13 residues. Looked up from germline, CDR1 is SGHRS and CDR2 is YFSETQ. Here the CDR3 DNA reads TGCGCCAGCAGCCTCAAGGGGGCTGGAGAAGCTTTCTTT. Its protein is CASSLKGAGEAFF.

This chain connects TRBV7-6 to TRBJ1-2; D possibly corresponds to TRBD1 (6 bases). The CDR3 totals 13 residues. Germline V gene sequence: CDR1 SGHVS, CDR2 FNYEAQ. Trimming cost V 3 bases and J 6 bases, with 11 bases left between them. For the CDR3, the DNA is TGTGCCAGCAGCTTCCCCAGGGGCCATGGCTACACCTTC. Translated: CASSFPRGHGYTF.

The chain carries TRBV12-2 and TRBJ1-1. TRBV12-2 is a known pseudogene. The length of the CDR3 is 13 residues. The CDR3 is CASRLEVFKRAFF. CDR3 nucleotides: TGTGCAAGTCGCTTAGAAGTGTTCAAACGAGCTTTCTTT.

The gene calls are TRBV9 and TRBJ2-3, with TRBD1 matching over 11 bases. The germline CDR1 and CDR2 sequences are SGDLS and YYNGEE. The length of the CDR3 is 18 residues. V lost 1 base to trimming and J lost 6 bases; unmatched junction nucleotides: 13. For the CDR3, the DNA is TGTGCCAGCAGCGTACACGGGACAGGGGGAAATCCGAGGGATACGCAGTATTTT. Its protein product is CASSVHGTGGNPRDTQYF.

The V call is TRBV10-3, the J call TRBJ2-2; TRBD1 agrees at 12 bases. The ends lost 11 bases at V and 7 bases at J; junction bases unmatched: 5. The germline V gene has CDR1 ENHRY and CDR2 SYGVKD. The CDR3 length is 13 residues. As DNA, the CDR3 is TGTGCCGCGGGACAGGGGGCGGGCGGGGAGCTGTTTTTT. It encodes CAAGQGAGGELFF.

J is TRBJ2-1 and V is TRBV5-1, with no clear D. CDR1 SGHRS and CDR2 YFSETQ come from the germline V gene. V shed 4 bases and J shed 7 bases, with 6 bases lying between them. This CDR3 is built from 11 residues. Here the CDR3 reads CASSTLNEQFF. The CDR3 DNA sequence: TGCGCCAGCAGCACCCTTAATGAGCAGTTCTTC.

V and J are TRBV9 and TRBJ1-6; D is uncertain. The length of the CDR3 is 12 residues. In germline, CDR1 is SGDLS, CDR2 YYNGEE. V was cut by 4 bases and J by 6 bases, with 5 bases left in between. The CDR3 sequence: CASSLSNSPLHF. The CDR3 coding sequence is TGTGCCAGCAGCCTTAGTAATTCACCCCTCCACTTT.

This clone was detected a few times. This rearrangement joins TRBV6-5 to TRBJ1-2; a possible D gene is TRBD1 (5 bases). Germline lookup yields CDR1 MNHEY and CDR2 SVGAGI. This CDR3 is built from 13 residues. V was cut by 2 bases and J by 7 bases, with 11 bases left in between. In nucleotides, the CDR3 is TGTGCCAGCAGTTACGACAGCCGACGTGGCTACACCTTC. It is translated as CASSYDSRRGYTF.

The chain uses TRBV6-5 and TRBJ1-2; weak D call: TRBD1 (6 bases). Trimming took 4 bases from V and 7 from J, leaving 16 bases between them. CDR1 is MNHEY and CDR2 is SVGAGI in the germline V gene. CDR3 length: 14 residues. CDR3 residues: CASSSVQGFLGYTF. The CDR3 DNA sequence: TGTGCCAGCAGTTCCGTACAGGGATTTCTTGGCTACACCTTC.

The chain has TRBV2 and TRBJ2-1; 7 nucleotides align to TRBD2. Germline V gene sequence: CDR1 SNHLY, CDR2 FYNNEI. This CDR3 is built from 15 residues. V shed 7 bases, J shed 4 bases, and the junction held 10 bases outside the gene matches. The CDR3 DNA reads as TGTGCCAGCACCCAAAGGGCTAGCGGTTACAATGAGCAGTTCTTC. It yields the protein CASTQRASGYNEQFF.

For this clone: Other DNA sequences within the sample encode an identical CDR3. V is TRBV7-9 and J is TRBJ2-3; D is perhaps TRBD2 (6 bases). This CDR3 spans 14 amino acids. Trimming removed 5 bases at V and 2 bases at J, with 11 bases between. Germline V lookup: CDR1 SEHNR, CDR2 FQNEAQ (reference sequence). CDR3 in amino acids: CASSRSGNTDTQYF. CDR3 nucleotide sequence: TGTGCCAGCAGCCGTAGCGGTAACACAGATACGCAGTATTTT. Supplemented by reference TRBV7-9 and TRBJ2-3, the full variable domain reads DTGVSQNPRHKITKRGQNVTFRCDPISEHNRLYWYRQTLGQGPEFLTYFQNEAQLEKSRLLSDRFSAERPKGSFSTLEIQRTEQGDSAMYLCASSRSGNTDTQYFGPGTRLTVL.

The chain combines TRBV5-1 with TRBJ1-1; 10 bases map to TRBD1. CDR3 length equals 18 residues. With 7 bases clipped from V and 5 bases from J, the junction kept 20 bases outside the gene matches. The germline V gene has CDR1 SGHRS and CDR2 YFSETQ. CDR3 loop: CASFLEPGTGEGRTEAFF. The CDR3 DNA sequence: TGCGCCAGCTTCCTTGAGCCAGGGACAGGGGAGGGGAGGACTGAAGCTTTCTTT.

This sequence joins TRBV5-6 and TRBJ1-2; the D is unclear. This CDR3 contains 14 residues. CDR1 and CDR2 (germline): SGHDT, YYEEEE. Trimming removed 5 bases from V and 3 bases from J, with 14 bases in between. The CDR3 region has the DNA TGTGCCAGCAGACTAGGGAGGGAGGACTATGGCTACACCTTC. Protein: CASRLGREDYGYTF.

The CDR3 spells CASSLTLLSSTDTQYF. In nucleotides, the CDR3 is TGTGCCAGCAGCCTCACCCTTTTATCTAGCACAGATACGCAGTATTTT. The genes are TRBV6-6 and TRBJ2-3; D ambiguous. The CDR3 spans 16 residues. Germline CDR1 is MNHNY and CDR2 is SVGAGI (reference sequence). The V and J ends lost 6 bases and 0 bases respectively, with 16 bases between them.

This chain uses TRBV6-5 with TRBJ1-1; D remains unclear. Germline V lookup: CDR1 MNHEY, CDR2 SVGAGI. The germline V and J ends were trimmed by 6 bases and 0 bases, with 11 bases remaining between them. This CDR3 is built from 14 residues. This chain's CDR3 is CASRSTGMNTEAFF. CDR3 DNA sequence: TGTGCCAGCAGGAGTACGGGCATGAACACTGAAGCTTTCTTT.

The rearrangement uses TRBV2 and TRBJ2-3; 11 bases align to TRBD2. The CDR3 extends over 15 amino acids. CDR1 and CDR2 from the germline V gene are SNHLY and FYNNEI. Trimming at V came to 6 bases and at J to 1 base, leaving 3 bases not matched to a gene. The CDR3 is CASSPTSGGTDTQYF. DNA of the CDR3: TGTGCCAGCAGCCCGACTAGCGGGGGCACAGATACGCAGTATTTT. Supplemented by reference TRBV2 and TRBJ2-3, the full variable domain reads EPEVTQTPSHQVTQMGQEVILRCVPISNHLYFYWYRQILGQKVEFLVSFYNNEISEKSEIFDDQFSVERPDGSNFTLKIRSTKLEDSAMYFCASSPTSGGTDTQYFGPGTRLTVL.

This sequence joins TRBV5-1 and TRBJ1-5; D is perhaps TRBD1 (5 bases). The CDR3 covers 14 residues. Trimming took off 2 bases at V and 7 bases at J, with 13 bases between the two ends. CDR1 and CDR2 from the germline V gene are SGHRS and YFSETQ. The CDR3 region has the DNA TGCGCCAGCAGCTTTGGCAGGGAAGGCCAGCCCCAGCATTTT. Protein product: CASSFGREGQPQHF.

V and J are TRBV7-2 and TRBJ2-7; D not certain. CDR3 size: 13 residues. The germline gives CDR1 SGHTA, CDR2 FQGNSA. V lost 7 bases and J 1 base, leaving 11 bases between the germline ends. CDR3 in amino acids: CASTAGGSYEQYF. The CDR3 DNA sequence: TGTGCCAGCACCGCCGGCGGATCCTACGAGCAGTACTTC.